This TCR beta chain was observed in a study of blood T cell repertoires in COVID-19. Clones were sequenced by immunoSEQ multiplex PCR, and TCRdb holds only the in-frame ones, with some missing. The data show 120,000 to 150,000 clones, roughly 86% seen once. The sequenced sample was peripheral blood. This sequence originates from a woman aged 55 to 70 with acute or convalescent COVID-19.

DNA for the CDR3: TGTGCCAGCAGTACGGACAGGGTAGGCGGAGAGACCCAGTACTTC. This translates into CASSTDRVGGETQYF. The chain uses TRBV6-5 and TRBJ2-5; 8 bases agree with TRBD1. Trimming at V came to 5 bases and at J to 4 bases, leaving 9 bases not matched to a gene. CDR1 is MNHEY and CDR2 is SVGAGI in the germline V gene. The CDR3 spans 15 residues.